Below, 7 T cell receptor beta chains from the same sample are listed, as sequenced in a study of tumor-infiltrating lymphocytes in primary liver carcinoma. A constant-region primer served to make TCR beta cDNA from around 540 ng total RNA. Slightly modified ARM-PCR with three nested multiplex PCR rounds yielded TCR beta libraries. Investigators reported that the first two PCR rounds, at about 9 cycles each, used TRBV1-TRBV30 forward primers with a C-beta reverse primer. A single record per CDR3 protein comes from TCRdb applying MiXCR to the multiplex PCR reads. The data contain about 120,000 distinct CDR3 sequences, around 70% of them singletons. Investigators took RNA and DNA out together from 20-30 mg of unsorted bulk tissue. The sequenced material came from tumor-adjacent normal liver tissue. These receptors originate from an older woman with primary liver carcinoma and hepatitis B virus infection.

Worth noting for this clonotype: One junction end disagrees with the germline gene, perhaps due to a read error. V is TRBV11-2 and J is TRBJ2-7; D is ambiguous. Matching the DNA end better, TRBJ2-1 makes the J call doubtful. CDR1 SGHAT and CDR2 FQNNGV come from the germline V gene. The CDR3 has 17 amino acids. The CDR3, as DNA: TGTGCCAGCTGCTTAGATCAACAGTGCATAGTCTACAATGAGCAGTTCTTC. Amino acids: CASCLDQQCIVYNEQFF.

This clonotype was seen just once. One end of the junction varies from germline; a read error may be responsible. The chain is built from TRBV12-5 and TRBJ1-1, with D maybe TRBD1 (6 bases). This CDR3 is built from 14 residues. Per germline, CDR1 LGHNT and CDR2 FRNRAP. The DNA of the CDR3 is TGTGCTAGTGACCCGGATGGTGGGGGCACTGGAGCTTTCTTT. The encoded protein is CASDPDGGGTGAFF.

This clonotype was found many times. Here the CDR3 DNA reads TGTGCCAGCAGCCAAGAAACGGGAGGTCGGAACGAGCAGTACTTC. Its protein is CASSQETGGRNEQYF. The chain combines TRBV12-3 or TRBV12-4 with TRBJ2-7, with 7 bases fitting TRBD2. Trimming removed 6 bases from V and 5 bases from J; junction bases left unmatched: 13. This CDR3 region has 15 residues.

Details on this clonotype: One end of the junction is discordant with germline, which a read error may explain. This chain joins TRBV4-1 and TRBJ2-5, with a possible D match to TRBD2 (7 bases). Germline lookup yields CDR1 MGHRA and CDR2 YSYEKL. This CDR3 contains 14 residues. The CDR3 here is CTSNQFGGRETQYF. In DNA form, the CDR3 reads TGCACCAGCAACCAGTTCGGGGGGCGTGAGACCCAGTACTTC.

This clonotype was seen many times. This sequence joins TRBV4-1 and TRBJ2-1; D remains ambiguous. There are 12 residues in the CDR3. The ends were cut back, 0 bases at V and 7 bases at J, with 4 bases in the middle. The V gene's germline CDR1 is MGHRA and CDR2 YSYEKL. CDR3 sequence reads: CASSQDGNEQFF. The DNA for the CDR3 is TGCGCCAGCAGCCAAGACGGAAATGAGCAGTTCTTC.

Worth noting for this clonotype: At one boundary the junction diverges from the germline segment, which might be a read error. The genes are TRBV6-1 and TRBJ2-1, with 9 bases identical to TRBD2. CDR1 is MNHNS and CDR2 is SASEGT in the germline V gene. The CDR3 extends over 15 amino acids. This chain's CDR3 is CASTIAGVDYNEQIF. The CDR3 coding sequence is TGTGCCAGCACCATAGCGGGAGTGGACTACAATGAGCAGATCTTC.

Concerning this clonotype: A single base separates this from a much larger clone, so it may be a read error. The V call is TRBV5-1, the J call TRBJ2-1, with D hard to call. The CDR3 length is 14 residues. The germline V gene encodes CDR1 SGHRS and CDR2 YFSETQ. Trimming stripped 2 bases from V and 12 bases from J, with 18 bases between. The DNA of the CDR3 is TGCGCCAGCAGCTTCGGCCCTACTGAGGATGTGCAGTTCTTC. It yields the protein CASSFGPTEDVQFF.